This is a list of T cell receptor beta chains from one sample in a study of blood T cell repertoires in COVID-19. Method: immunoSEQ multiplex PCR; TCRdb's copy keeps in-frame clones and lacks some. Here the sample spans approximately 180,000 clones, more than 80% being singletons. The sequenced sample was PBMCs or T cells enriched from blood (not recorded which). The receptors stem from a man aged 35 to 55 who had recovered from COVID-19. Both conserved end residues are part of each CDR3. Each record gives: J gene, D gene, V gene, clone size, CDR3 DNA, CDR3 protein. D genes are given only for firm matches. Where a row states a size, it is once, few, many or the class of an expanded clone; other rows omit it.

j_gene: TRBJ1-1
d_gene: TRBD1
v_gene: TRBV29-1
abundance: -
CDR3nt: TGCAGCGCTAACAGGGGACACACTGAAGCTTTCTTT
CDR3aa: CSANRGHTEAFF

j_gene: TRBJ1-6
d_gene: -
v_gene: TRBV18
abundance: -
CDR3nt: TGTGCCAGCTCACCTCGGACATCCAATTCACCCCTCCACTTT
CDR3aa: CASSPRTSNSPLHF

j_gene: TRBJ1-5
d_gene: -
v_gene: TRBV7-2
abundance: -
CDR3nt: TGTGCCAGCAGCTTAGTCGAGGGCCAGCCCCAGCATTTT
CDR3aa: CASSLVEGQPQHF

j_gene: TRBJ2-5
d_gene: -
v_gene: TRBV3-1/TRBV3-2
abundance: -
CDR3nt: TGTGCCAGCAGTGGGGGCGGGAGTCAACGAGAGACCCAGTACTTC
CDR3aa: CASSGGGSQRETQYF

j_gene: TRBJ2-7
d_gene: -
v_gene: TRBV21-1
abundance: -
CDR3nt: TGTGCCAGCAGCAAAAGAGAAGCGGACGAGCAGTACTTC
CDR3aa: CASSKREADEQYF

j_gene: TRBJ2-1
d_gene: -
v_gene: TRBV5-4
abundance: -
CDR3nt: TGTGCCAGCAGCTTGACGGGGGGCGATGAGCAGTTCTTC
CDR3aa: CASSLTGGDEQFF

j_gene: TRBJ1-4
d_gene: TRBD1
v_gene: TRBV6-5
abundance: -
CDR3nt: TGTGCCAGCAGTTACTCGACAGGGGGAAAACTGTTTTTT
CDR3aa: CASSYSTGGKLFF

j_gene: TRBJ1-1
d_gene: TRBD1
v_gene: TRBV9
abundance: -
CDR3nt: TGTGCCAGCAGCGCGCCTCCGGGACAGGGGGCGTTCGCTGAAGCTTTCTTT
CDR3aa: CASSAPPGQGAFAEAFF

j_gene: TRBJ1-2
d_gene: -
v_gene: TRBV2
abundance: once
CDR3nt: TGTGCCAGCCCCGAGGGCTCTAACTATGGCTACACCTTC
CDR3aa: CASPEGSNYGYTF

j_gene: TRBJ1-1
d_gene: -
v_gene: TRBV28
abundance: -
CDR3nt: TGTGCCAGCAGTTCTCAACTAGAACGGACTGAAGCTTTCTTT
CDR3aa: CASSSQLERTEAFF

j_gene: TRBJ1-4
d_gene: -
v_gene: TRBV28
abundance: once
CDR3nt: TGTGCCAGCAGTTTTCCTAGGGAGGGGGGCAGTGAAAAACTGTTTTTT
CDR3aa: CASSFPREGGSEKLFF

j_gene: TRBJ2-6
d_gene: -
v_gene: TRBV3-1/TRBV3-2
abundance: -
CDR3nt: TGTGCCAGCAGCCTACGACGGGACTCTGGGGCCAACGTCCTGACTTTC
CDR3aa: CASSLRRDSGANVLTF

j_gene: TRBJ1-2
d_gene: -
v_gene: TRBV9
abundance: -
CDR3nt: TGTGCCAGCAGCCCGAGCGGGGGGGTCCTCTATGGCTACACCTTC
CDR3aa: CASSPSGGVLYGYTF

j_gene: TRBJ1-2
d_gene: -
v_gene: TRBV29-1
abundance: -
CDR3nt: TGCAGCGTTGAGGGGCCTACGGCCTATGGCTACACCTTC
CDR3aa: CSVEGPTAYGYTF

j_gene: TRBJ1-5
d_gene: -
v_gene: TRBV2
abundance: -
CDR3nt: TGTGCCAGCAGTGAGGACTCCGGTTCGGCTCAGCCCCAGCATTTT
CDR3aa: CASSEDSGSAQPQHF

j_gene: TRBJ2-5
d_gene: TRBD1
v_gene: TRBV10-3
abundance: -
CDR3nt: TGTGCCATCAGTCCTTCTCAAACAGGGGTGTGGGAGACCCAGTACTTC
CDR3aa: CAISPSQTGVWETQYF

j_gene: TRBJ2-3
d_gene: -
v_gene: TRBV10-3
abundance: -
CDR3nt: TGTGCCATCAGAGTAAGACACACAGATACGCAGTATTTT
CDR3aa: CAIRVRHTDTQYF

j_gene: TRBJ1-4
d_gene: TRBD1
v_gene: TRBV19
abundance: -
CDR3nt: TGTGCCAGTAGTATAGGAGGGGGCGGTGAAAAACTGTTTTTT
CDR3aa: CASSIGGGGEKLFF

j_gene: TRBJ2-7
d_gene: TRBD1
v_gene: TRBV9
abundance: -
CDR3nt: TGTGCCAGCAGCGTAGGGGACAGGGATTACGAGCAGTACTTC
CDR3aa: CASSVGDRDYEQYF

j_gene: TRBJ1-4
d_gene: TRBD1
v_gene: TRBV5-1
abundance: -
CDR3nt: TGCGCCAGCAGCACGGACAGGGTTAATGAAAAACTGTTTTTT
CDR3aa: CASSTDRVNEKLFF

j_gene: TRBJ1-4
d_gene: -
v_gene: TRBV19
abundance: -
CDR3nt: TGTGCCAGTAGTGCACCAGGTCCCAGTAATGAAAAACTGTTTTTT
CDR3aa: CASSAPGPSNEKLFF

j_gene: TRBJ1-5
d_gene: TRBD1
v_gene: TRBV12-3/TRBV12-4
abundance: -
CDR3nt: TGTGCCAGCAACTCCCAGGGGGATCAGCCCCAGCATTTT
CDR3aa: CASNSQGDQPQHF

j_gene: TRBJ1-5
d_gene: -
v_gene: TRBV9
abundance: -
CDR3nt: TGTGCCAGCAGCGGGGGCGATAGCAATCAGCCCCAGCATTTT
CDR3aa: CASSGGDSNQPQHF

j_gene: TRBJ1-2
d_gene: -
v_gene: TRBV11-2
abundance: -
CDR3nt: TGTGCCAGCAGCTTCGGGGGTCGGGATGGCTACACCTTC
CDR3aa: CASSFGGRDGYTF

j_gene: TRBJ2-7
d_gene: TRBD2
v_gene: TRBV11-2
abundance: few
CDR3nt: TGTGCCAGCAGCCGACCGGGACTAGCGGTTTACGAGCAGTACTTC
CDR3aa: CASSRPGLAVYEQYF

j_gene: TRBJ1-2
d_gene: -
v_gene: TRBV6-1
abundance: -
CDR3nt: TGTGCCAGCAGTGAAGCCCAGGAAAACTATGGCTACACCTTC
CDR3aa: CASSEAQENYGYTF

j_gene: TRBJ1-4
d_gene: -
v_gene: TRBV28
abundance: -
CDR3nt: TGTGCCAGCAGTCAGGGTGGTGCTAATGAAAAACTGTTTTTT
CDR3aa: CASSQGGANEKLFF

j_gene: TRBJ1-4
d_gene: -
v_gene: TRBV6-5
abundance: -
CDR3nt: TGTGCCAGCCGGGCAGGGGCGGTTGGGAAACTGTTTTTT
CDR3aa: CASRAGAVGKLFF

j_gene: TRBJ1-1
d_gene: -
v_gene: TRBV28
abundance: -
CDR3nt: TGTGCCAGCAGCTTCTTCCGACAGCCGAACACTGAAGCTTTCTTT
CDR3aa: CASSFFRQPNTEAFF

j_gene: TRBJ1-1
d_gene: -
v_gene: TRBV27
abundance: -
CDR3nt: TGTGCCAGCAGTCCGATCCACCCCCTTAGCATACACCCTGAAGCTTTCTTT
CDR3aa: CASSPIHPLSIHPEAFF

j_gene: TRBJ1-2
d_gene: TRBD1
v_gene: TRBV4-1
abundance: few
CDR3nt: TGCGCCAGCAGCCTCCCCGGGACAGGATCTACTAACTATGGCTACACCTTC
CDR3aa: CASSLPGTGSTNYGYTF

j_gene: TRBJ2-2
d_gene: TRBD1
v_gene: TRBV6-1
abundance: -
CDR3nt: TGTGCCAGCAGTGAAAAGAGCCAGGGGGCCTCCGGGGAGCTGTTTTTT
CDR3aa: CASSEKSQGASGELFF

j_gene: TRBJ1-1
d_gene: -
v_gene: TRBV4-1
abundance: -
CDR3nt: TGCGCCAGCAGCCAAGATATGACAGTTGAAGCTTTCTTT
CDR3aa: CASSQDMTVEAFF

j_gene: TRBJ2-4
d_gene: -
v_gene: TRBV5-6
abundance: -
CDR3nt: TGTGCCAGCAGCACGCGAAGAGGGGCCAAAAACATTCAGTACTTC
CDR3aa: CASSTRRGAKNIQYF

j_gene: TRBJ1-4
d_gene: -
v_gene: TRBV10-2
abundance: -
CDR3nt: TGCGCCAGCAGCGAAACTTACGAAAAACTGTTTTTT
CDR3aa: CASSETYEKLFF

j_gene: TRBJ2-3
d_gene: -
v_gene: TRBV5-4
abundance: -
CDR3nt: TGTGCCAGCAGCTTGCCCAGGAGCGGACCCACAGATACGCAGTATTTT
CDR3aa: CASSLPRSGPTDTQYF